This T cell receptor (beta chain) appears in the sequencing data of a study of chemoradiotherapy in HPV16-positive cancers (dated 2022 in TCRdb). For the wider study: Using functional T-cell assays on cells from a couple of HPV16-positive patients, the researchers defined candidate HPV-specific T-cell clones and common TCR motifs. The candidate HPV-specific TCRs and motifs were subsequently tracked in TCR repertoires obtained from roughly 78 patients with HPV-related cancers. The study set out to ask whether T-cell immunity against the HPV oncoproteins E6 and E7 changes over the course of chemoradiotherapy and whether that immunity affects survival. Overall study results and their limits: Expansion of candidate HPV-specific clones and E7-related TCR motifs was observed in the tumor microenvironment during treatment, whereas no such expansion was observed for non-HPV-specific T cells. The functional definition of HPV-specific T cells came from only a couple of HPV16-positive patients, and the survival association was reported for HPV16-positive patients. In HPV16-positive patients, expansion of HPV-responsive T cells during chemoradiotherapy was associated with improved recurrence-free survival.

The library was produced with the immunoSEQ multiplex PCR assay. The table was pulled from immuneACCESS by TCRdb, which kept in-frame rearrangements only. Such tables lose some clones; where checked, under half of the loss comes from unresolved V genes, and the rest has no known cause. The sample table records 9,000 to 15,000 clones; about 60% of these occur just once. The ten top clones hold about 20% of the sample. Because repertoires were sampled repeatedly during chemoradiotherapy, clonal expansion in the tumor microenvironment could be followed. Counted from cysteine to phenylalanine, this CDR3 has 12 amino acids. This entry keeps only the CDR3 DNA: 36 bases, framed from base 1. V is cut by 6 bases and J by 0 bases, and the space between the germline ends is 6 bases. CDR1 and CDR2 are drawn from the germline V gene: MNHNS, SASEGT. A word on this clone: The target of this receptor is not known. Within one base of it there is no much larger clone, and no base qualities were kept.

The origin of this receptor is a human donor with HPV-associated anogenital cancer. This specimen was taken from a patient who underwent chemoradiotherapy. The chain uses TRBV6-1 and TRBJ2-7, with the D gene uncertain. Read as DNA, the sequence is TGTGCCAGCAGGTCCCCCTCCTACGAGCAGTACTTC. Its amino acids are CASRSPSYEQYF.